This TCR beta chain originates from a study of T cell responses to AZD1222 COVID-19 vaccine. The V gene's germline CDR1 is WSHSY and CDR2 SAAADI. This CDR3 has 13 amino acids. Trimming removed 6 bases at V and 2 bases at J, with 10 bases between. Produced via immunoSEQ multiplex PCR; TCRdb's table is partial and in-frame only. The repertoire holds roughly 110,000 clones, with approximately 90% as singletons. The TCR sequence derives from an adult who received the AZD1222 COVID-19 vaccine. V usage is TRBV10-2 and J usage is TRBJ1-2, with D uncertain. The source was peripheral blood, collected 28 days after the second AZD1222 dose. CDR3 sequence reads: CASSAQANYGYTF. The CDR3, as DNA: TGCGCCAGCAGCGCCCAGGCAAACTATGGCTACACCTTC.